A selection of T cell receptor beta chains follows, all from one sample in a study of spatial heterogeneity in lung cancer. TCRdb ran MiXCR on the 5' RACE reads and lists one entry per CDR3 protein. Here the sample spans some 100,000 distinct CDR3 sequences, approximately 8.2% being singletons. The sequencing here drew on PBMCs, taken at surgery. These receptors all stem from a male donor with early-stage non-small cell lung cancer. Both conserved end residues are part of each CDR3. D genes are given only for firm matches. Clone size is given for some rows only: seen once, a few or many times, or a class if the clone is expanded.

V: TRBV5-1
J: TRBJ2-5
D: NA
length: 14
size: few
DNA: TGCGCCAGCAGCTTGGCGACGGACCAAGAGACCCAGTACTTC
CDR3: CASSLATDQETQYF

V: TRBV6-1
J: TRBJ2-2
D: NA
length: 11
size: NA
DNA: TGTGCCAGCAGCCAGTGGGACAAGCTGTTTTTT
CDR3: CASSQWDKLFF

V: TRBV5-1
J: TRBJ2-5
D: NA
length: 13
size: many
DNA: TGCGCCAGCAGCCCAGGGAGCCAAGAGACCCAGTACTTC
CDR3: CASSPGSQETQYF

V: TRBV30
J: TRBJ2-3
D: TRBD1
length: 16
size: many
DNA: TGTGCCTGGAGTAGCCCGGACAGGGGATCCACAGATACGCAGTATTTT
CDR3: CAWSSPDRGSTDTQYF

V: TRBV29-1
J: TRBJ2-7
D: TRBD2
length: 13
size: NA
DNA: TGCAGCGTTCTAGCGGGAGGTTCCTACGAGCAGTACTTC
CDR3: CSVLAGGSYEQYF

V: TRBV29-1
J: TRBJ2-5
D: NA
length: 12
size: many
DNA: TGCAGCGTTGCACAGGGACAAGAGACCCAGTACTTC
CDR3: CSVAQGQETQYF

V: TRBV29-1
J: TRBJ1-1
D: TRBD1
length: 15
size: many
DNA: TGCAGCGTTGAAGGGACAGGGGGCGCGAAAACTGAAGCTTTCTTT
CDR3: CSVEGTGGAKTEAFF

V: TRBV9
J: TRBJ2-3
D: TRBD2
length: 14
size: many
DNA: TGTGCCAGCAGCGCTAGCGGGAAACTAGATACGCAGTATTTT
CDR3: CASSASGKLDTQYF

V: TRBV7-2
J: TRBJ2-3
D: TRBD2
length: 15
size: few
DNA: TGTGCCAGCGCAACTAGCGGAAAAGACACAGATACGCAGTATTTT
CDR3: CASATSGKDTDTQYF

V: TRBV6-6
J: TRBJ2-6
D: NA
length: 15
size: few
DNA: TGTGCCAGCAGAAGGGACTTCTCTGGGGCCAACGTCCTGACTTTC
CDR3: CASRRDFSGANVLTF

V: TRBV29-1
J: TRBJ2-2
D: TRBD2
length: 13
size: NA
DNA: TGCAGCGTTCGCAGGGAGGGGACCGGGGAGCTGTTTTTT
CDR3: CSVRREGTGELFF

V: TRBV7-9
J: TRBJ2-5
D: NA
length: 14
size: many
DNA: TGTGCCAGCAGTCCAGAGGGGATAGGAGAGACCCAGTACTTC
CDR3: CASSPEGIGETQYF

V: TRBV6-2/TRBV6-3
J: TRBJ1-1
D: NA
length: 12
size: many
DNA: TGTGCCAGCAGGAGGTACGGCCCTGAAGCTTTCTTT
CDR3: CASRRYGPEAFF

V: TRBV5-1
J: TRBJ2-1
D: NA
length: 14
size: NA
DNA: TGCGCCAGCAGCTTAGGGCAGGGACGGGATGAGCAGTTCTTC
CDR3: CASSLGQGRDEQFF

V: TRBV9
J: TRBJ2-1
D: NA
length: 16
size: few
DNA: TGTGCCAGCAGCGGGGGGACGTCTCCACTATACAATGAGCAGTTCTTC
CDR3: CASSGGTSPLYNEQFF

V: TRBV29-1
J: TRBJ1-2
D: NA
length: 14
size: few
DNA: TGCAGCGTTGACGGGGTCTCCCGGGGTTATGGCTACACCTTC
CDR3: CSVDGVSRGYGYTF

V: TRBV20-1
J: TRBJ2-1
D: NA
length: 13
size: many
DNA: TGCAGTGCTAGAGACCACGCCTGGGATGAGCAGTTCTTC
CDR3: CSARDHAWDEQFF

V: TRBV4-1
J: TRBJ1-2
D: NA
length: 16
size: NA
DNA: TGCGCCAGCAGCCAACCCCGGGACACACAAGGCTATGGCTACACCTTC
CDR3: CASSQPRDTQGYGYTF

V: TRBV20-1
J: TRBJ2-1
D: NA
length: 12
size: many
DNA: TGCAGTGCCATCCCCGGGATCAATGAGCAGTTCTTC
CDR3: CSAIPGINEQFF

V: TRBV4-2
J: TRBJ2-1
D: TRBD2
length: 17
size: many
DNA: TGTGCCAGCAGCCAAGACGCGAGCGGGGGGGCCGGGGGCCCGCCGTTCTTC
CDR3: CASSQDASGGAGGPPFF

V: TRBV29-1
J: TRBJ2-5
D: TRBD1
length: 12
size: many
DNA: TGCAGCGCTAGGACAGGAGAAGAGACCCAGTACTTC
CDR3: CSARTGEETQYF

V: TRBV7-9
J: TRBJ1-5
D: NA
length: 12
size: NA
DNA: TGTGCCAGCAGCCCAAACAATCAGCCCCAGCATTTT
CDR3: CASSPNNQPQHF

V: TRBV6-6
J: TRBJ2-4
D: TRBD2
length: 17
size: NA
DNA: TGTGCCAGCAGGCCACAAAACGGACTAGCGGGGCGAGACATTCAGTACTTC
CDR3: CASRPQNGLAGRDIQYF

V: TRBV7-2
J: TRBJ1-5
D: TRBD1
length: 16
size: few
DNA: TGTGCCAGCAGCTTATCTGAGGGGGCCGGGAATCAGCCCCAGCATTTT
CDR3: CASSLSEGAGNQPQHF

V: TRBV6-1
J: TRBJ2-1
D: TRBD2
length: 14
size: NA
DNA: TGTGCCAGCAGTGAAGGGGCGGGAGGATATGAGCAGTTCTTC
CDR3: CASSEGAGGYEQFF

V: TRBV7-8
J: TRBJ2-4
D: NA
length: 17
size: many
DNA: TGTGCCAGCAGCTTAGTCCTGGGGGGGGCCGGCAAAAACATTCAGTACTTC
CDR3: CASSLVLGGAGKNIQYF

V: TRBV6-2/TRBV6-3
J: TRBJ2-7
D: NA
length: 14
size: many
DNA: TGTGCCAGCAGTGACCCTCCTCCCCTCTACGAGCAGTACTTC
CDR3: CASSDPPPLYEQYF

V: TRBV5-1
J: TRBJ1-6
D: TRBD1
length: 14
size: few
DNA: TGCGCCAGCAGCGCGGGACAGCTCGATTCACCCCTCCACTTT
CDR3: CASSAGQLDSPLHF

V: TRBV14
J: TRBJ2-1
D: TRBD2
length: 17
size: NA
DNA: TGTGCCAGCAGCCAAGATTGGGGGACTAGCGTTTACAATGAGCAGTTCTTC
CDR3: CASSQDWGTSVYNEQFF

V: TRBV28
J: TRBJ2-3
D: TRBD2
length: 14
size: few
DNA: TGTGCCAGCAGCCAGGGACTAGCTTTCGATACGCAGTATTTT
CDR3: CASSQGLAFDTQYF

V: TRBV4-2
J: TRBJ2-4
D: TRBD2
length: 17
size: NA
DNA: TGTGCCAGCAGCCAAGATTTGGGGACTACTATGGGAAACATTCAGTACTTC
CDR3: CASSQDLGTTMGNIQYF

V: TRBV9
J: TRBJ2-2
D: TRBD1
length: 16
size: many
DNA: TGTGCCAGCAGCTTTGGGACAGGGGCGAACACCGGGGAGCTGTTTTTT
CDR3: CASSFGTGANTGELFF

V: TRBV6-1
J: TRBJ1-1
D: TRBD1
length: 14
size: NA
DNA: TGTGCGTTAGTGGGGACAGCTATGAACACTGAAGCTTTCTTT
CDR3: CALVGTAMNTEAFF

V: TRBV5-1
J: TRBJ2-7
D: NA
length: 15
size: NA
DNA: TGCGCCAGCAGCTTGGCCCCGGGGGCCTCCAACGAGCAGTACTTC
CDR3: CASSLAPGASNEQYF

V: TRBV27
J: TRBJ2-7
D: TRBD2
length: 15
size: few
DNA: TGTGCCAGCAGTTTATCTGGGAGGGGATTGTACGAGCAGTACTTC
CDR3: CASSLSGRGLYEQYF

V: TRBV5-5
J: TRBJ1-4
D: NA
length: 13
size: NA
DNA: TGTGCCAGCAGCCCGGACAGCAATGAAAAACTGTTTTTT
CDR3: CASSPDSNEKLFF

V: TRBV28
J: TRBJ2-5
D: TRBD2
length: 14
size: NA
DNA: TGTGCCAGCAGACCGCTAGCGGACCAAGAGACCCAGTACTTC
CDR3: CASRPLADQETQYF

V: TRBV18
J: TRBJ2-5
D: NA
length: 14
size: many
DNA: TGTGCCAGCTCCCCCACTAGTATCGAAGAGACCCAGTACTTC
CDR3: CASSPTSIEETQYF

V: TRBV10-3
J: TRBJ1-5
D: NA
length: 14
size: NA
DNA: TGTGCCATCAGCGGGGGGCAGGGCAATCAGCCCCAGCATTTT
CDR3: CAISGGQGNQPQHF

V: TRBV20-1
J: TRBJ1-1
D: TRBD1
length: 15
size: few
DNA: TGCAGTGCTCCGAGACAGGGGGCTGTCAACACTGAAGCTTTCTTT
CDR3: CSAPRQGAVNTEAFF

V: TRBV18
J: TRBJ1-2
D: NA
length: 15
size: NA
DNA: TGTGCCAGCTCACCACTAGGGCGAGGAGACTATGGCTACACCTTC
CDR3: CASSPLGRGDYGYTF

V: TRBV25-1
J: TRBJ1-1
D: NA
length: 15
size: NA
DNA: TGTGCCAGCAGTGGGATAGGGGGAGGGTACACTGAAGCTTTCTTT
CDR3: CASSGIGGGYTEAFF

V: TRBV12-5
J: TRBJ1-5
D: NA
length: 13
size: many
DNA: TGTGCTAGTGGTTTGGAACCGAAGCAGCCCCAGCATTTT
CDR3: CASGLEPKQPQHF

V: TRBV7-2
J: TRBJ1-5
D: NA
length: 15
size: NA
DNA: TGTGCCAGCAGCTTAGAGGCAGGTCTTAATCAGCCCCAGCATTTT
CDR3: CASSLEAGLNQPQHF

V: TRBV5-1
J: TRBJ1-6
D: NA
length: 12
size: many
DNA: TGCGCCAGCAGCTTGGGTGATTCACCCCTCCACTTT
CDR3: CASSLGDSPLHF

V: TRBV2
J: TRBJ1-1
D: TRBD1
length: 13
size: few
DNA: TGTGCCAGCCGCGACAGGGCAGGGACTGAAGCTTTCTTT
CDR3: CASRDRAGTEAFF

V: TRBV11-1
J: TRBJ1-5
D: TRBD1
length: 17
size: NA
DNA: TGTGCCAGCAGCCTCGGCAGGGGGCCTTTAAGCAATCAGCCCCAGCATTTT
CDR3: CASSLGRGPLSNQPQHF

V: TRBV7-2
J: TRBJ1-3
D: NA
length: 15
size: few
DNA: TGTGCCAGCAGCCTCACAGTAGCCTCTGGAAACACCATATATTTT
CDR3: CASSLTVASGNTIYF

V: TRBV10-3
J: TRBJ2-7
D: NA
length: 13
size: many
DNA: TGTGCCATCAAGGAGGGAGCGGAATACGAGCAGTACTTC
CDR3: CAIKEGAEYEQYF

V: TRBV23-1
J: TRBJ2-1
D: NA
length: 15
size: many
DNA: TGCGCCAGCCGTTTCCACTGGGGTCGGGCCCATGAGCAGTTCTTC
CDR3: CASRFHWGRAHEQFF

V: TRBV7-9
J: TRBJ2-1
D: NA
length: 13
size: NA
DNA: TGTGCCAGCAGCCCGGGCTCCTACAATGAGCAGTTCTTC
CDR3: CASSPGSYNEQFF

V: TRBV5-1
J: TRBJ2-3
D: TRBD2
length: 17
size: many
DNA: TGCGCCAGCAGCACCCTCTCTTTGGCGGGAGGTTGGGATACGCAGTATTTT
CDR3: CASSTLSLAGGWDTQYF

V: TRBV14
J: TRBJ2-3
D: NA
length: 11
size: few
DNA: TGTGCCAGCAGCTTTTCCGGGACTCAGTATTTT
CDR3: CASSFSGTQYF